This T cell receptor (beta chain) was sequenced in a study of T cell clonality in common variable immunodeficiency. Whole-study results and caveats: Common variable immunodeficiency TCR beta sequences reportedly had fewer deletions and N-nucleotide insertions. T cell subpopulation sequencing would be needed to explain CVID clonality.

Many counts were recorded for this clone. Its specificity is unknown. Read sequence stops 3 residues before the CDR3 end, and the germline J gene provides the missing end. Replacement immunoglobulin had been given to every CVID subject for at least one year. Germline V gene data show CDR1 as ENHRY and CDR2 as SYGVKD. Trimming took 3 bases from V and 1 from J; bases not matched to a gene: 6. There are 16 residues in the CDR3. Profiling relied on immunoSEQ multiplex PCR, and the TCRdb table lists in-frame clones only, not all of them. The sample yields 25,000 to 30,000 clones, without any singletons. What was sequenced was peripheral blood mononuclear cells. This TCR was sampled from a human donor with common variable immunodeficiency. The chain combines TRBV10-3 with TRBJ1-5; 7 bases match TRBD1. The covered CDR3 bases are TGTGCCATCAGTGAACAGGGGAAGTCAAGCAATCAGCCC. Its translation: CAISEQGKSSNQP. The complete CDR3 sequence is CAISEQGKSSNQPQHF.